The following is a T cell receptor (beta chain) sequence with its context. What it recognizes is unknown. This entry comes from a study of a mutant IDH1 vaccine in newly diagnosed glioma. Time point indicated: week 11, during vaccination. Every vaccination contained 300 ug of the mutant IDH1 20-mer peptide and was paired with topical imiquimod. The study, taken as a whole, reports: Shifts in the top peripheral T cell clonotypes seemed unrelated to pseudoprogression.

Germline V gives CDR1 SGHTA, CDR2 FQGNSA. The CDR3 is 14 residues long. Trimming removed 3 bases from V and 8 bases from J, with 14 bases in between. Sequencing was performed with immunoSEQ multiplex PCR; in TCRdb, only in-frame clones are kept and a portion is missing. The repertoire holds about 110,000 clones, with 75% to 90% as singletons. The chain has TRBV7-2 and TRBJ1-5; D perhaps matches TRBD1 (5 bases). The origin of this receptor is a woman aged 50 to 60 with glioma. The sample consisted of PBMCs, taken from a glioma patient whose treatment included an IDH1 peptide vaccine. The CDR3 nucleotides read TGTGCCAGCAGCTTTCCAGGGTCTAGGGAGCCCCAGCATTTT. It codes for CASSFPGSREPQHF.